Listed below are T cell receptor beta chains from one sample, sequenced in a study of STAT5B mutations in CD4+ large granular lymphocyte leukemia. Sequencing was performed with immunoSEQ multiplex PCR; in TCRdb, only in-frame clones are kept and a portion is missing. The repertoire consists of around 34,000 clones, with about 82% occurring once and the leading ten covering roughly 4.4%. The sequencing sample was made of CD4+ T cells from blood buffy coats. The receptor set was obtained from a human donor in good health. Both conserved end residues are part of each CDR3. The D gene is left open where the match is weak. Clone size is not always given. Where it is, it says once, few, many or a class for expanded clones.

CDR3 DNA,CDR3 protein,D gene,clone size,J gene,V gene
TGTGCCACCAGCAGAGATGGGACTAGCGGGAGGGCCGTCAGAGAGACCCAGTACTTC,CATSRDGTSGRAVRETQYF,TRBD2,NA,TRBJ2-5,TRBV15
TGTGCCAGCAGCTTAGCTAGGGGCGGGGAGCTGTTTTTT,CASSLARGGELFF,NA,NA,TRBJ2-2,TRBV7-7
TGTGCCAGCAGCACCTTGACCCGGTGGGTAGATACGCAGTATTTT,CASSTLTRWVDTQYF,NA,once,TRBJ2-3,TRBV28
TGTGCCAGCAGCCCGAAGGCCGCAACGGGGCGCAATGAGCAGTTCTTC,CASSPKAATGRNEQFF,NA,NA,TRBJ2-1,TRBV7-3
TGTGCCAGCAGGTACACCGGGAGTGAAAAACTGTTTTTT,CASRYTGSEKLFF,NA,NA,TRBJ1-4,TRBV28
TGTGCCACCAGCAATGGGCCCCGGTGGGAGACCCAGTACTTC,CATSNGPRWETQYF,NA,NA,TRBJ2-5,TRBV15
TGCGCCAGCAGCTTGAAGGCGCGCGGCACCGGGGAGCTGTTTTTT,CASSLKARGTGELFF,NA,NA,TRBJ2-2,TRBV5-1
TGTGCCAGCAGAGGACCTGGCGGGAGAGCGGGCGAGCAGTACTTC,CASRGPGGRAGEQYF,TRBD2,NA,TRBJ2-7,TRBV2
TGCGCCAGCAGCCAAGAGGGCTGGTCCTACGAGCAGTACTTC,CASSQEGWSYEQYF,NA,NA,TRBJ2-7,TRBV4-3
TGCACCAGTATCAACGCCGCAGGGCCCACACACATGAACACTGAAGCTTTCTTT,CTSINAAGPTHMNTEAFF,NA,NA,TRBJ1-1,TRBV1
TGTGCCAGCAGCTTAGATAGGACGCAATTCCTGAACACCGGGGAGCTGTTTTTT,CASSLDRTQFLNTGELFF,NA,NA,TRBJ2-2,TRBV11-2
TGTGCCAGCAGTATCTCGGGACTAGCGGGAGACGAGCAGTACTTC,CASSISGLAGDEQYF,TRBD2,NA,TRBJ2-7,TRBV28
TGCGCCAGCACGACCTCGGCAGGGTGGAATGAGCAGTTCTTC,CASTTSAGWNEQFF,NA,NA,TRBJ2-1,TRBV5-1
TGTGCCAGCATTCCCACGTCCCTCGTAGGAGGTCTGTTTTTT,CASIPTSLVGGLFF,NA,NA,TRBJ1-4,TRBV6-1
TGCGCCAGCAGCTTGGGACTAGCGGGAGGAGGTCAAGAGACCCAGTACTTC,CASSLGLAGGGQETQYF,TRBD2,NA,TRBJ2-5,TRBV5-1
TGTGCCAGCAGTTTTGGGACTAGCGGGAGTCGAGAGACCCAGTACTTC,CASSFGTSGSRETQYF,TRBD2,NA,TRBJ2-5,TRBV27
TGTGCCAGCAGCTTAGCCGATCGGGGGACCGGGGAGCTGTTTTTT,CASSLADRGTGELFF,NA,NA,TRBJ2-2,TRBV11-3
TGTGCCAGCAGCGCCAGACGGGGCACCGGGGAGCTGTTTTTT,CASSARRGTGELFF,NA,NA,TRBJ2-2,TRBV9
TGTGCCATCAGCCCGACTAGCGGGAGGTCGGGCGGGGAGCTGTTTTTT,CAISPTSGRSGGELFF,TRBD2,NA,TRBJ2-2,TRBV10-3
TGTGCCAGCCGTATGGCAGCGGCTAGGGATACGCAGTATTTT,CASRMAAARDTQYF,NA,NA,TRBJ2-3,TRBV7-9
TGTGCCAGCAGCGGTACAGGGGGGATTCTCGAGCAGTACTTC,CASSGTGGILEQYF,TRBD1,NA,TRBJ2-7,TRBV6-6
TGTGCCACCAGCAGTAATGGAGCGGGGCGAGAGACCCAGTACTTC,CATSSNGAGRETQYF,TRBD2,few,TRBJ2-5,TRBV15
TGTGCCAGCAGTGAATTCGCAGGGGGCGTTTCAGGAAACACCATATATTTT,CASSEFAGGVSGNTIYF,TRBD1,NA,TRBJ1-3,TRBV6-1
TGTGCCAGCAGGACAACAGGGGGCCGCACTGAAGCTTTCTTT,CASRTTGGRTEAFF,TRBD1,few,TRBJ1-1,TRBV2
TGTGCCAGCAGTTTATCACAGGGAGGCAACATTCAGTACTTC,CASSLSQGGNIQYF,NA,NA,TRBJ2-4,TRBV28
TGCGCCAGCAGCTTGGAATGGGGGGACTATGGCTACACCTTC,CASSLEWGDYGYTF,NA,few,TRBJ1-2,TRBV5-1
TGCGCCAGCAGCTTTAGTAACAGGAGTCCTAACTATGGCTACACCTTC,CASSFSNRSPNYGYTF,NA,NA,TRBJ1-2,TRBV4-3
TGTGCCAGCAGTGTCGAGTGGGACTATGGCTACACCTTC,CASSVEWDYGYTF,NA,NA,TRBJ1-2,TRBV2
TGTGCCAGCTGTCGGCGGATCACAGATACGCAGTATTTT,CASCRRITDTQYF,NA,NA,TRBJ2-3,TRBV2
TGTGCCAGCACCGACGTCAGGGGAAATGAAAAACTGTTTTTT,CASTDVRGNEKLFF,NA,NA,TRBJ1-4,TRBV5-5
TGTGCCAGCAGTTACTCTGAGGGAACAGATACGCAGTATTTT,CASSYSEGTDTQYF,NA,NA,TRBJ2-3,TRBV6-5
TGTGCCACCAGCAGACACCTCTCCTACGAGCAGTACTTC,CATSRHLSYEQYF,NA,few,TRBJ2-7,TRBV15
TGTGCCAGCAGAGTACCCCCCGGGGGCAGGGGTGAAGCTTTCTTT,CASRVPPGGRGEAFF,NA,NA,TRBJ1-1,TRBV27
TGTGCCAGCAGGCCTAGCCCGACCGGGGAGCTGTTTTTT,CASRPSPTGELFF,NA,NA,TRBJ2-2,TRBV2
TGTGCCAGCAGCCTCTCATCAGCGGGAGGGCCCTACGAGCAGTACTTC,CASSLSSAGGPYEQYF,TRBD2,NA,TRBJ2-7,TRBV7-6
TGTGCCAGTAGTAGGCTCTCTGGGGCCAACGTCCTGACTTTC,CASSRLSGANVLTF,NA,NA,TRBJ2-6,TRBV19
TGCGCCAGCAGCTTGGTAGCACCGAACACCGGGGAGCTGTTTTTT,CASSLVAPNTGELFF,NA,NA,TRBJ2-2,TRBV5-1
TGTGCCAGCAGTTTATATGACAGATATCAGCCCCAGCATTTT,CASSLYDRYQPQHF,NA,NA,TRBJ1-5,TRBV28
TGCAGCGTGAGGGATAGCGGGAGGGCCCCCGGGGAGCTGTTTTTT,CSVRDSGRAPGELFF,TRBD2,NA,TRBJ2-2,TRBV29-1
TGTGCCAGTGGAAGCGGGAGGGGGACAGATACGCAGTATTTT,CASGSGRGTDTQYF,TRBD2,NA,TRBJ2-3,TRBV19
TGTGCCAGCAGCTATGACAGGGGGGGAGCGGAGACCCAGTACTTC,CASSYDRGGAETQYF,TRBD1,NA,TRBJ2-5,TRBV28
TGTGCCATCAGTGATTCGGGACTAGCGCCGCCGAACACCGGGGAGCTGTTTTTT,CAISDSGLAPPNTGELFF,TRBD2,NA,TRBJ2-2,TRBV10-3
TGCGCCAGCAGTGAGTCTGGACAGGGCGCCAAAAACATTCAGTACTTC,CASSESGQGAKNIQYF,TRBD1,NA,TRBJ2-4,TRBV10-1
TGCGCCAGCAGCCAAAGACTAGCGGGTCACTACAATGAGCAGTTCTTC,CASSQRLAGHYNEQFF,TRBD2,NA,TRBJ2-1,TRBV4-1